Below, one TCR beta chain is given with its context. Antigen: not known. TCRdb's copy holds only in-frame clones and misses some; the assay was immunoSEQ multiplex PCR. In the table there are some 2,100,000 clones, around 95% of which are singletons. The CDR3 runs to 14 residues. The V gene's germline CDR1 is SGHTA and CDR2 FQGNSA. V lost 5 bases to trimming and J lost 5 bases; unmatched junction nucleotides: 8. The data derive from a study of shared clonotypes between healthy human individuals. Study-level results: Limitation of the genetic and exposure-history diversity represented came from the few donors.

It was into CD45RA+ naive and CD45RA-negative memory subsets that the CD4+ cells were split. The genes are TRBV7-2 and TRBJ2-7; 8 bases align to TRBD1. The specimen was naive CD4+ T cells sorted from blood. Subset: CD45RA+ positively selected. The clonotype was recovered from a man aged 18 to 29 in good health. CDR3 bases: TGTGCCAGCAGCCTGAAGACAGGGGAAAACGAGCAGTACTTC. Amino acid sequence: CASSLKTGENEQYF. The full variable domain, in which reference TRBV7-2 and TRBJ2-7 provide the parts outside the CDR3, is GAGVSQSPSNKVTEKGKDVELRCDPISGHTALYWYRQSLGQGLEFLIYFQGNSAPDKSGLPSDRFSAERTGGSVSTLTIQRTQQEDSAVYLCASSLKTGENEQYFGPGTRLTVT.